What follows are 10 T cell receptor beta chains derived from one specimen sequenced in a study of blood T cell repertoires in COVID-19. TCRdb's copy holds only in-frame clones and misses some; the assay was immunoSEQ multiplex PCR. The table has 60,000 to 65,000 clones, 80% to 90% seen once. The sample consisted of peripheral blood. These receptor sequences come from a human donor with active COVID-19. The donor label of this sample is uncertain.

J is TRBJ2-2 and V is TRBV5-1, with D uncertain. The V and J ends lost 4 bases and 6 bases respectively, with 7 bases between them. Germline CDR1 reads SGHRS; CDR2 reads YFSETQ. There are 12 residues in the CDR3. CDR3 bases: TGCGCCAGCAGCGCTGTAGCCGGGGAGCTGTTTTTT. Encoded protein: CASSAVAGELFF.

The chain carries TRBV9 and TRBJ2-3, with 9 positions matching TRBD1. The length of the CDR3 is 16 residues. Germline V gives CDR1 SGDLS, CDR2 YYNGEE. The V gene end was trimmed by 0 bases and the J gene end by 0 bases; junction bases not matched to a gene: 2. CDR3 sequence: CASSVGTGGSTDTQYF. CDR3 DNA: TGTGCCAGCAGCGTAGGAACAGGGGGCAGCACAGATACGCAGTATTTT.

The CDR3 bases are TGTGCCAGTACCCGAGGACAGGGGGGGGACAAAAACATTCAGTACTTC. Translating gives CASTRGQGGDKNIQYF. The chain is built from TRBV19 and TRBJ2-4, with 10 positions matching TRBD1. J was trimmed by 3 bases and V by 7 bases; bases with no gene match: 9. The germline V gene has CDR1 LNHDA and CDR2 SQIVND (reference sequence). CDR3 length equals 16 residues.

This chain joins TRBV6-5 and TRBJ2-7, with a possible D match to TRBD1 (6 bases). From germline, CDR1 is MNHEY and CDR2 SVGAGI. The CDR3 extends over 12 amino acids. Trimming removed 9 bases from V and 4 bases from J, with 13 bases in between. The CDR3 loop reads CASSKQGYEQYF. The CDR3 DNA reads as TGTGCCAGTTCAAAACAGGGTTACGAGCAGTACTTC.

The chain employs TRBV5-4 and TRBJ2-7, with D perhaps matching TRBD1 (6 bases). Trimming took 5 bases from V and 6 from J, leaving 21 bases between them. Germline V lookup: CDR1 SGHNT, CDR2 YYREEE (reference sequence). This CDR3 contains 15 residues. Written as DNA, the CDR3 is TGTGCCAGCAGTTACGTGGCAAGGACAGTAAGCGAGCAGTACTTC. This translates into CASSYVARTVSEQYF.

V gene TRBV3-1 (or the pseudogene TRBV3-2) combines with J gene TRBJ2-7; 14 positions match TRBD2. Losses at the gene ends were 1 base for V and 7 bases for J; bases not matched to a gene: 6. The CDR3 is 16 residues long. The germline CDR1 and CDR2 sequences are LGHDT and YNNKEL (reference sequence). The CDR3 sequence: CASSQVTSGRAGEQYF. As DNA, the CDR3 is TGTGCCAGCAGCCAAGTGACTAGCGGGAGGGCCGGGGAGCAGTACTTC.

The V and J genes are TRBV20-1 and TRBJ2-1; D ambiguous. The CDR3 extends over 16 amino acids. The germline V gene has CDR1 DFQATT and CDR2 SNEGSKA (reference sequence). The V end lost 3 bases, the J end lost 1 base, and 16 bases lay between the germline ends. The CDR3 reads CSASPFSGGSYNEQFF. In DNA form, the CDR3 reads TGCAGTGCTAGTCCGTTTTCCGGCGGATCCTACAATGAGCAGTTCTTC.

This clone was found once. The CDR3 nucleotides are TGTGCCAGCAGCGACCGGACAGGGGGCAGAGGCTACACCTTC. Its translation is CASSDRTGGRGYTF. The rearrangement uses TRBV7-8 and TRBJ1-2; TRBD1 matches at 11 bases. The CDR3 has 14 residues. V lost 5 bases, J lost 8 bases, and 7 bases stayed unmatched. Germline CDR1 is SGHVS and CDR2 is FQNEAQ.

The chain uses TRBV9 and TRBJ1-2, with 7 bases aligning to TRBD1. The V and J ends lost 5 bases and 8 bases, in that order; junction bases with no gene match: 9. This CDR3 region has 13 residues. Germline V gene lookup returns CDR1 SGDLS and CDR2 YYNGEE. CDR3 bases: TGTGCCAGCAGTCGACAGGGATTACGCGGCTACACCTTC. Protein product: CASSRQGLRGYTF. Combining the CDR3 with reference TRBV9 and TRBJ1-2 gives the whole variable domain DSGVTQTPKHLITATGQRVTLRCSPRSGDLSVYWYQQSLDQGLQFLIQYYNGEERAKGNILERFSAQQFPDLHSELNLSSLELGDSALYFCASSRQGLRGYTFGSGTRLTVV.

In the case of this clone: At one end the junction does not follow the germline gene, possibly because of a read error. J is TRBJ1-1 and V is TRBV30; D unclear. CDR3 size: 13 residues. Per germline, CDR1 GTSNPN and CDR2 SVGIG (reference sequence). CDR3 amino acids: CAWRIGENAEAFF. In DNA form, the CDR3 reads TGTGCCTGGAGAATTGGGGAGAACGCTGAAGCTTTCTTT.